Below, one T cell receptor (beta chain) is given with its context. Antigen: not known. TCRdb itself ran the 5' RACE reads through MiXCR, one entry per CDR3 protein. The sample records hundreds of thousands of distinct CDR3 sequences, roughly 26% being singletons. The data belong to a study of CD8 T cells in ankylosing spondylitis. Study-level results: Disease-linked clones, CD8+, were relatively rare in peripheral blood. What seemed typical of ankylosing spondylitis blood was a TCR beta motif built from several highly homologous variants. Certain motif variants had earlier appeared in reactive arthritis synovial fluid and blood.

CDR1 is LGHDT and CDR2 is YNNKEL in the germline V gene (reference sequence). The CDR3 contains 14 residues. With 2 bases removed from V and 8 bases from J, the gap between germline ends came to 15 bases. This sequence was found in a male donor with ankylosing spondylitis. Material: blood, either unsorted or a sorted T cell fraction (not recorded which). The chain recombines TRBV3-1 with TRBJ1-2, with D perhaps matching TRBD1 (5 bases). CDR3 protein: CASSQNLGVGGYTF. The CDR3 coding sequence is TGTGCCAGCAGCCAAAATTTAGGGGTCGGCGGCTACACCTTC.